Presented here are 29 T cell receptor beta chains from one specimen sequenced in a study of radiotherapy plus CTLA-4 blockade in lung cancer. Sequencing was performed with immunoSEQ multiplex PCR; in TCRdb, only in-frame clones are kept and a portion is missing. The table includes tens of thousands of clones, 78% detected once. This sample comprised peripheral blood, obtained from a patient treated with radiotherapy plus ipilimumab. All receptors derive from a human donor with non-small cell lung cancer who had a partial response to radiotherapy plus ipilimumab. Some clones in this sample may be carry-over from other donors' samples.

This chain connects TRBV6-5 to TRBJ2-5; 10 nucleotides match TRBD2. Unmatched junction bases numbered 6, after V lost 8 bases and J lost 3 bases. The CDR3 is 14 residues long. Germline-derived CDR1 and CDR2 are MNHEY and SVGAGI. The chain's CDR3 is CASHTLAGKETQYF. CDR3 sequence (DNA): TGTGCCAGCCATACACTAGCGGGGAAAGAGACCCAGTACTTC.

The chain combines TRBV6-1 with TRBJ1-3; 9 positions agree with TRBD1. The V segment lost 8 bases and the J segment 3 bases; nucleotides outside the gene matches: 8. Germline V lookup: CDR1 MNHNS, CDR2 SASEGT. This CDR3 has 15 amino acids. The CDR3 sequence: CASRGDRGYGNTIYF. As DNA, the CDR3 is TGTGCCAGCCGGGGAGACAGGGGGTATGGAAACACCATATATTTT.

J is TRBJ2-5 and V is TRBV2, with 16 bases matching TRBD2. V trimming: 6 bases; J trimming: 13 bases; junction bases outside the gene matches: 8. The CDR3 sequence is 14 residues long. In germline, CDR1 is SNHLY, CDR2 FYNNEI. The CDR3 DNA sequence: TGTGCCAGCAGGTATCCGGGACTAGCGGGAGGGGCGTACTTC. This sequence encodes CASRYPGLAGGAYF.

The V gene is TRBV27, the J gene TRBJ2-3; TRBD2 matches at 9 bases. This CDR3 has 14 amino acids. V trimming: 5 bases; J trimming: 4 bases; junction bases outside the gene matches: 4. The germline V gene has CDR1 MNHEY and CDR2 SMNVEV (reference sequence). The CDR3 spells CASSRGGAPDTQYF. The CDR3 DNA sequence: TGTGCCAGCAGTCGCGGGGGGGCCCCAGATACGCAGTATTTT.

The V and J genes are TRBV4-1 and TRBJ2-6; maybe TRBD1 (6 bases). Trimming removed 3 bases at V and 0 bases at J, with 12 bases between. CDR3 length equals 17 residues. CDR1 is MGHRA and CDR2 is YSYEKL in the germline V gene. The CDR3 DNA reads as TGCGCCAGCAGCCAGCAAACAGGGAACTCTGGGGCCAACGTCCTGACTTTC. Encoded protein: CASSQQTGNSGANVLTF.

The chain has TRBV5-4 and TRBJ1-6, with a weak D call TRBD1 (6 bases). V was shortened by 3 bases and J by 10 bases, with 17 bases between the two germline ends. The germline gives CDR1 SGHNT, CDR2 YYREEE (reference sequence). CDR3 length: 15 amino acids. The CDR3 sequence: CASSWNPGVPSPLHF. In nucleotides, the CDR3 is TGTGCCAGCAGCTGGAACCCAGGGGTCCCCTCACCCCTCCACTTT.

V is TRBV5-6 and J is TRBJ1-2, with D uncertain. Germline V gene data show CDR1 as SGHDT and CDR2 as YYEEEE. The V end lost 4 bases, the J end lost 7 bases, and 8 bases lay between the germline ends. There are 11 residues in the CDR3. CDR3 sequence reads: CASSRRFGYTF. CDR3 nucleotides: TGTGCCAGCAGCCGGCGGTTTGGCTACACCTTC.

This rearrangement joins TRBV5-1 to TRBJ2-1; D is perhaps TRBD2 (5 bases). The V and J ends lost 0 bases and 11 bases respectively, with 21 bases between them. Germline lookup yields CDR1 SGHRS and CDR2 YFSETQ. The CDR3 length is 16 residues. The DNA for the CDR3 is TGCGCCAGCAGCTTGGATAGCGCTCAGACCGGTGGGCAGCAGTTCTTC. Residues: CASSLDSAQTGGQQFF. Looking up the rest from reference TRBV5-1 and TRBJ2-1 gives the full variable domain: KAGVTQTPRYLIKTRGQQVTLSCSPISGHRSVSWYQQTPGQGLQFLFEYFSETQRNKGNFPGRFSGRQFSNSRSEMNVSTLELGDSALYLCASSLDSAQTGGQQFFGPGTRLTVL.

The chain carries TRBV7-2 and TRBJ1-5; TRBD1 might be the D (5 bases). This CDR3 contains 13 residues. Germline CDR1 SGHTA, CDR2 FQGNSA. The germline V and J ends were trimmed by 6 bases and 3 bases, with 9 bases remaining between them. The CDR3 is CASSGGINQPQHF. Written as DNA, the CDR3 is TGTGCCAGCAGTGGGGGGATCAATCAGCCCCAGCATTTT.

This chain connects TRBV13 to TRBJ2-5; 8 nucleotides agree with TRBD2. Germline V gene data show CDR1 as PRHDT and CDR2 as FYEKMQ (reference sequence). With 10 bases clipped from V and 7 bases from J, the junction kept 20 bases outside the gene matches. CDR3 length: 16 amino acids. The DNA for the CDR3 is TGTGCCATCGCCCCTTACTGGAGAACTAGCGGAGCGACCCAGTACTTC. Residues: CAIAPYWRTSGATQYF.

Written as DNA, the CDR3 is TGTGCCAGCAGTAAGACAGGCAGGCAGTTCTTC. Translated: CASSKTGRQFF. V gene TRBV25-1 combines with J gene TRBJ2-1; the D gene is possibly TRBD1 (6 bases). The CDR3 spans 11 residues. CDR1 and CDR2 from the germline V gene are MGHDK and SYGVNS. Deletions cut 5 bases from V and 12 bases from J, with 11 bases between.

V is TRBV6-6 and J is TRBJ2-2, with D perhaps TRBD1 (6 bases). This CDR3 has 14 residues. Germline V gene lookup returns CDR1 MNHNY and CDR2 SVGAGI (reference sequence). Trimming pared 6 bases from V and 3 bases from J, leaving 11 bases between. DNA of the CDR3: TGTGCCAGCAGCATCACAGGGTACACCGGGGAGCTGTTTTTT. This codes for CASSITGYTGELFF.

This chain links TRBV7-3 with TRBJ2-3, with 11 bases lining up with TRBD2. The CDR3 is 16 residues long. Germline V gene sequence: CDR1 SGHTA, CDR2 FQGTGA. V gave up 5 bases and J gave up 6 bases; unmatched junction bases: 10. The CDR3 loop reads CASSTLAGGPADTQYF. The CDR3 nucleotides are TGTGCCAGCAGCACCTTAGCGGGGGGGCCGGCGGATACGCAGTATTTT.

The gene calls are TRBV6-4 and TRBJ2-7; TRBD2 agrees at 11 bases. Losses at the gene ends were 2 bases for V and 1 base for J; bases not matched to a gene: 7. CDR1 and CDR2 from the germline V gene are MRHNA and SNTAGT. CDR3 length: 17 amino acids. Here the CDR3 reads CASSDLRLAGLSYEQYF. The CDR3 DNA reads as TGTGCCAGCAGTGACCTCAGACTAGCGGGGCTATCCTACGAGCAGTACTTC.

V gene TRBV2 combines with J gene TRBJ1-5; no definite D call. The length of the CDR3 is 12 residues. Germline-derived CDR1 and CDR2 are SNHLY and FYNNEI. Trimming took off 8 bases at V and 0 bases at J, with 5 bases between the two ends. CDR3 sequence reads: CASCNSNQPQHF. In nucleotides, the CDR3 is TGTGCCAGCTGTAATAGCAATCAGCCCCAGCATTTT.

This clone was detected once. This chain links TRBV7-6 with TRBJ2-1; 7 bases are shared with TRBD2. CDR1 SGHVS and CDR2 FNYEAQ come from the germline V gene. The junction had 13 bases not matched to a gene; V was cut back by 4 bases and J by 7 bases. The CDR3 loop spans 16 amino acids. Written as DNA, the CDR3 is TGTGCCAGCAGCTCACGGGACTACTCTTACGGGAATGAGCAGTTCTTC. This gives the protein CASSSRDYSYGNEQFF.

The genes are TRBV7-6 and TRBJ1-5; D might be TRBD1 (5 bases). This CDR3 is built from 13 residues. Trimming took 9 bases from V and 1 from J, leaving 10 bases between them. Germline assignment: CDR1 SGHVS and CDR2 FNYEAQ. The CDR3 loop reads CASARGSNQPQHF. The CDR3 DNA is TGTGCCAGTGCTCGGGGGAGCAATCAGCCCCAGCATTTT.

The chain joins TRBV18 to TRBJ1-6, with 7 bases that match TRBD1. This CDR3 has 14 residues. Losses at the gene ends were 6 bases for V and 6 bases for J; bases not matched to a gene: 5. Per the germline V gene, CDR1 is KGHSH and CDR2 is LQKENI. CDR3 sequence (DNA): TGTGCCAGCTCCGGGACAGCGACTAATTCACCCCTCCACTTT. This sequence encodes CASSGTATNSPLHF.

In this sample, this clone turned up a few times. The J gene is TRBJ2-1, the V gene TRBV7-3; the D gene is possibly TRBD1 (6 bases). Germline V gives CDR1 SGHTA, CDR2 FQGTGA. CDR3 length equals 14 residues. V dropped 5 bases and J dropped 15 bases, with 23 bases sitting between them. In nucleotides, the CDR3 is TGTGCCAGCAGCGTAGGATCAGGGGAAAGAGGTCGGTTCTTC. This translates into CASSVGSGERGRFF.

This clone was picked up one time. This chain connects TRBV4-1 to TRBJ1-1, with 7 bases lining up with TRBD1. CDR1 is MGHRA, CDR2 YSYEKL, per germline. CDR3 length: 17 amino acids. The J segment lost 4 bases and the V segment lost 1 base, leaving 12 bases of the junction unmatched. CDR3 region: CASSQVVQGGPGTEAFF. The CDR3 DNA is TGCGCCAGCAGCCAAGTCGTCCAGGGGGGTCCCGGCACTGAAGCTTTCTTT.

CDR3 bases: TGTGCCAGCAGCTCAGCGGGAGTTAACAATGAGCAGTTCTTC. It codes for CASSSAGVNNEQFF. The chain recombines TRBV7-3 with TRBJ2-1; 8 bases fit TRBD2. Germline V CDR1 and CDR2: SGHTA, FQGTGA. The CDR3 is made up of 14 amino acids. V lost 4 bases to trimming and J lost 5 bases; unmatched junction nucleotides: 4.

The rearrangement links TRBV28 to TRBJ2-2, with TRBD2 matching 7 bases. V shed 3 bases, J shed 4 bases, and the junction held 2 bases outside the gene matches. The germline gives CDR1 MDHEN, CDR2 SYDVKM. The CDR3 loop spans 14 amino acids. The CDR3 DNA reads as TGTGCCAGCAGTTTGGGGAGGGGCACCGGGGAGCTGTTTTTT. Protein: CASSLGRGTGELFF.

The V gene is TRBV28, the J gene TRBJ2-4; D gene ambiguous. Trimming cost V 5 bases and J 8 bases, with 10 bases left between them. This CDR3 contains 12 residues. CDR1 and CDR2 from the germline V gene are MDHEN and SYDVKM. The CDR3 DNA sequence: TGTGCCAGCAGTCCCAAGACACACATTCAGTACTTC. Protein: CASSPKTHIQYF.

The chain employs TRBV7-6 and TRBJ1-1, with 9 positions matching TRBD1. Germline trimming cut 8 bases from V and 8 bases from J; bases unmatched to any gene: 6. This CDR3 contains 12 residues. Germline V lookup: CDR1 SGHVS, CDR2 FNYEAQ. The CDR3 here is CASAGDREEAFF. The CDR3 DNA sequence: TGTGCCAGCGCGGGGGACAGGGAGGAAGCTTTCTTT.

The rearrangement links TRBV6-5 to TRBJ1-2; TRBD1 agrees at 7 bases. The V segment lost 7 bases and the J segment 7 bases; nucleotides outside the gene matches: 9. From germline, CDR1 is MNHEY and CDR2 SVGAGI. The CDR3 loop spans 13 amino acids. The CDR3 coding sequence is TGTGCCAGCACCCTCACAGGGGTACTTGGCTACACCTTC. As protein: CASTLTGVLGYTF.

The V call is TRBV2, the J call TRBJ2-5; 8 positions match TRBD1. Germline V gene lookup returns CDR1 SNHLY and CDR2 FYNNEI. The CDR3 loop spans 13 amino acids. Trimming cost V 6 bases and J 2 bases; bases outside gene matches: 2. The CDR3 sequence is CASSRDRQETQYF. Written as DNA, the CDR3 is TGTGCCAGCAGCAGGGACAGGCAAGAGACCCAGTACTTC. Full variable domain (remainder filled in from reference TRBV2 and TRBJ2-5): EPEVTQTPSHQVTQMGQEVILRCVPISNHLYFYWYRQILGQKVEFLVSFYNNEISEKSEIFDDQFSVERPDGSNFTLKIRSTKLEDSAMYFCASSRDRQETQYFGPGTRLLVL.

The J gene is TRBJ2-4, the V gene TRBV7-8; 10 bases are a match to TRBD2. The CDR3 covers 20 residues. Germline CDR1 reads SGHVS; CDR2 reads FQNEAQ. V was clipped by 3 bases and J by 4 bases; unmatched bases: 18. The CDR3 protein is CASSLLGGLAGESPKNIQYF. The CDR3 nucleotides read TGTGCCAGCAGCTTGCTAGGCGGGCTAGCGGGGGAAAGTCCAAAAAACATTCAGTACTTC.

This sequence joins TRBV7-3 and TRBJ2-3, with TRBD2 matching 7 bases. The CDR3 is 15 amino acids. Germline lookup yields CDR1 SGHTA and CDR2 FQGTGA. Trimming removed 5 bases from V and 3 bases from J; junction bases left unmatched: 8. As DNA, the CDR3 is TGTGCCAGCAGCCGAGCGGGAAGATTGACAGATACGCAGTATTTT. This gives the protein CASSRAGRLTDTQYF.

A few counts support this clone. V is TRBV5-1 and J is TRBJ2-2; the D gene is possibly TRBD1 (5 bases). With 0 bases removed from V and 8 bases from J, the gap between germline ends came to 20 bases. CDR3 length equals 17 residues. Germline V gives CDR1 SGHRS, CDR2 YFSETQ. The CDR3 DNA reads TGCGCCAGCAGCTTGGCCGCTTCTAGGGGAAGATTGGGGGAGCTGTTTTTT. The encoded protein is CASSLAASRGRLGELFF.